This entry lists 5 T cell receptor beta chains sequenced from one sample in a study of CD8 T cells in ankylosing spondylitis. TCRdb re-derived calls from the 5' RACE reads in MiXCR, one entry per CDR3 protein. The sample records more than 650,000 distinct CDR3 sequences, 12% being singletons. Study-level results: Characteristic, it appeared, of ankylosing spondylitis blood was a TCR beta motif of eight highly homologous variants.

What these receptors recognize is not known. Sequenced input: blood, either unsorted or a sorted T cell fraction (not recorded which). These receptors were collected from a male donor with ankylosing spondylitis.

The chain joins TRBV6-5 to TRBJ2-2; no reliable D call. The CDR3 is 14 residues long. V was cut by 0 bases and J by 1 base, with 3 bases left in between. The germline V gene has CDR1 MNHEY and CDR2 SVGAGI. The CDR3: CASSYSWNTGELFF. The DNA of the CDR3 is TGTGCCAGCAGTTACTCTTGGAACACCGGGGAGCTGTTTTTT.

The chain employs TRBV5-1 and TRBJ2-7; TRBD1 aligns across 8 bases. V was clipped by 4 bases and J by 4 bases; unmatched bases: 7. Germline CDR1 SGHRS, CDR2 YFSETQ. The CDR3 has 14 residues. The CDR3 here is CASSKGQGRYEQYF. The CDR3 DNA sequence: TGCGCCAGCAGCAAAGGACAGGGTAGGTACGAGCAGTACTTC. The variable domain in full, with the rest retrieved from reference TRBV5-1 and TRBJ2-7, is KAGVTQTPRYLIKTRGQQVTLSCSPISGHRSVSWYQQTPGQGLQFLFEYFSETQRNKGNFPGRFSGRQFSNSRSEMNVSTLELGDSALYLCASSKGQGRYEQYFGPGTRLTVT.

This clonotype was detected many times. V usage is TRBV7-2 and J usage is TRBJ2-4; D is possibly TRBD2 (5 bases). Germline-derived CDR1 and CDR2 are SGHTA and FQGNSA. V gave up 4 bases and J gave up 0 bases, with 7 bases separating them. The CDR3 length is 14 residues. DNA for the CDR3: TGTGCCAGCAGCTCGGGGATAGCCAAAAACATTCAGTACTTC. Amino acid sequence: CASSSGIAKNIQYF.

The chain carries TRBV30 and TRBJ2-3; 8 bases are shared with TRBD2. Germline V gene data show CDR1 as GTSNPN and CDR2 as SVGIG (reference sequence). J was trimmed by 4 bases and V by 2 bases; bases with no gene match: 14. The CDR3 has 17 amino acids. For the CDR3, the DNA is TGTGCCTGGAGTTCGGGACTTGGCGGGAGGTTATCAGATACGCAGTATTTT. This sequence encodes CAWSSGLGGRLSDTQYF.

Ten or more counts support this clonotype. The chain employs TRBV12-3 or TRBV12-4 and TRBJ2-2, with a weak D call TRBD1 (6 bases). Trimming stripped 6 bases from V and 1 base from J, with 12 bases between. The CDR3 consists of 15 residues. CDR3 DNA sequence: TGTGCCAGCAGCCGGACGACAGGGAACACCGGGGAGCTGTTTTTT. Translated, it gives CASSRTTGNTGELFF.